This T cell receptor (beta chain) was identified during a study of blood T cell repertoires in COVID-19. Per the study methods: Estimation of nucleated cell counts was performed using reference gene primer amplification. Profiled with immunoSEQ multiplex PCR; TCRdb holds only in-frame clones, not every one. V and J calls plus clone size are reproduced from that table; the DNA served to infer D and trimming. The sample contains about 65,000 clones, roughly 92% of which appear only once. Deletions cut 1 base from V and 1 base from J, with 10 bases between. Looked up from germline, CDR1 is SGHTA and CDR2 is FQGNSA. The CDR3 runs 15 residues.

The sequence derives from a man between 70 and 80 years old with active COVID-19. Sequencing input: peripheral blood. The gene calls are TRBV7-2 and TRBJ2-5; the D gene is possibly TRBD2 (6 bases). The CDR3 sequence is CASSLGRRAQETQYF. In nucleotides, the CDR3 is TGTGCCAGCAGCTTAGGGAGGAGGGCCCAAGAGACCCAGTACTTC. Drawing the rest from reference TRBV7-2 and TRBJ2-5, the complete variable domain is GAGVSQSPSNKVTEKGKDVELRCDPISGHTALYWYRQSLGQGLEFLIYFQGNSAPDKSGLPSDRFSAERTGGSVSTLTIQRTQQEDSAVYLCASSLGRRAQETQYFGPGTRLLVL.